The rows below give T cell receptor beta chains drawn from one sample of a study of blood T cell repertoires in COVID-19. TCRdb's copy holds only in-frame clones and misses some; the assay was immunoSEQ multiplex PCR. The data show roughly 160,000 clones, with more than 85% seen just once and almost 1% held by the top ten. Sequenced input: peripheral blood. These receptor sequences come from a man in his late teens or twenties with acute or convalescent COVID-19. CDR3s include the opening cysteine and the closing phenylalanine or tryptophan.

V gene,CDR3 length,J gene,CDR3 protein
TRBV25-1,18,TRBJ2-1,CASSEFGTSGGTVNEQFF
TRBV7-2,15,TRBJ2-3,CASSLGGPSTDTQYF
TRBV24-1,18,TRBJ1-5,CATSESGQGAYMDQPQHF
TRBV7-3,18,TRBJ2-1,CASSPNGLAGGSYNEQFF
TRBV15,14,TRBJ1-2,CATSRDAHISGYTF
TRBV2,13,TRBJ1-1,CASRRGLRLEAFF
TRBV20-1,15,TRBJ1-5,CSASPSTGRKQPQHF
TRBV18,14,TRBJ1-3,CASSPQEAGNTIYF
TRBV5-1,15,TRBJ2-2,CASRPTVGASGELFF
TRBV5-1,14,TRBJ1-2,CASSLPDSNYGYTF
TRBV3-1/TRBV3-2,16,TRBJ1-1,CASSQGRGQGVTEAFF
TRBV29-1,12,TRBJ2-2,CSVTGPTGELFF
TRBV3-1/TRBV3-2,14,TRBJ1-5,CASSPTGDNQPQHF
TRBV2,15,TRBJ2-1,CASSDKGLAYNEQFF
TRBV7-9,17,TRBJ2-5,CASSLAQAAHRQETQYF
TRBV19,15,TRBJ1-2,CASTATGRNFYGYTF
TRBV12-3/TRBV12-4,13,TRBJ1-5,CASSLGSGQPQHF
TRBV29-1,15,TRBJ1-2,CSVESGQGFSYGYTF
TRBV3-1/TRBV3-2,17,TRBJ2-1,CASSQDVVASGRGEQFF
TRBV4-2,17,TRBJ2-1,CASSQLKRGSSYNEQFF
TRBV3-1/TRBV3-2,15,TRBJ2-5,CASSQNRGGAETQYF
TRBV19,14,TRBJ2-5,CASGRTSGVETQYF
TRBV6-1,17,TRBJ1-2,CASSDIGTGEIYYGYTF